This T cell receptor beta chain was sequenced in a study of blood T cell repertoires in COVID-19. For the study at large: Researchers got acute and convalescent COVID-19 samples from the United States, Italy and Spain.

With V trimmed by 7 bases and J by 2 bases, 13 bases remained unmatched. The CDR3 is 17 amino acids. The germline gives CDR1 MGHRA, CDR2 YSYEKL. Methods used by the authors: Reference gene primer amplification yielded estimated nucleated cell counts. TCRdb keeps only in-frame clones here, not all; method: immunoSEQ multiplex PCR. The V and J calls and clone size were taken over from that table, and D and trimming were inferred from the DNA. The sample has 180,000 or so clones, over 75% seen once. This sequence originates from a woman of 80 years or more with acute or convalescent COVID-19. The sample consisted of peripheral blood. The rearrangement joins TRBV4-1 to TRBJ2-1, with 8 bases lining up with TRBD2. CDR3 loop: CASILRGAGEAYNEQFF. DNA for the CDR3: TGCGCCAGCATATTAAGGGGAGCGGGAGAGGCCTACAATGAGCAGTTCTTC.